Sequencing of this T cell receptor beta chain was carried out in a study of spatial heterogeneity in lung cancer. Study summary: A strong correlation was found between TCR transcript counts in tumor regions and a T cell module score derived from matched bulk RNA-seq.

Study-level results: Tumors with more nonsynonymous mutations had more expanded intratumoral alpha and beta TCRs. For tumor T cells, estimated coverage reached only about 7.4% (alpha) and more than 11% (beta).

Individually, TCR cDNA molecules were each labelled with a unique molecular identifier. TCRdb independently ran MiXCR on the 5' RACE reads; one entry per CDR3 protein. The sample lists about 3,700 distinct CDR3 sequences; about 26% were seen once. Specified time point: sample taken at primary tumor resection. This clonotype was observed many times. Its specificity is unknown. This beta chain was picked up by a library intended for alpha chains and is off target, so its count carries little meaning. The V gene lost 4 bases and the J gene lost 11 bases, with 20 bases spanning the gap. The germline CDR1 and CDR2 sequences are GTSNPN and SVGIG (reference sequence). The CDR3 totals 13 residues.

This chain joins TRBV30 and TRBJ1-1; perhaps TRBD1 as D (5 bases). Material: lung tumor tissue, obtained at surgery. The receptor was isolated from a male donor with early-stage non-small cell lung cancer. Here the CDR3 DNA reads TGTGCCTGGACGCGACTATTGGGACCCCGGGCTTTCTTT. Translating gives CAWTRLLGPRAFF. Based on the CDR3 plus reference TRBV30 and TRBJ1-1, the full variable domain is SQTIHQWPATLVQPVGSPLSLECTVEGTSNPNLYWYRQAAGRGLQLLFYSVGIGQISSEVPQNLSASRPQDRQFILSSKKLLLSDSGFYLCAWTRLLGPRAFFGQGTRLTVV.